Each of the 15 T cell receptor beta chains below was sequenced from the same sample in a study of cytomegalovirus exposure and HLA in healthy donors. The PCR contained 60 Vbeta and 13 Jbeta primers. The repertoire was sequenced with immunoSEQ multiplex PCR; TCRdb's copy has only in-frame clones and lacks some. The sample has about 270,000 clones, roughly two thirds seen once. Sample: PBMCs. These receptors originate from a female donor in good health and CMV-seronegative.

The genes are TRBV6-5 and TRBJ2-2; the match to TRBD2 covers 8 bases. V lost 11 bases, J lost 4 bases, and 12 bases stayed unmatched. The CDR3 spans 15 residues. Looked up from germline, CDR1 is MNHEY and CDR2 is SVGAGI. The CDR3 reads CAAISGSLGTGELFF. The CDR3 nucleotides are TGTGCCGCCATCAGCGGGAGCCTCGGCACCGGGGAGCTGTTTTTT.

This clone was counted a few times. This chain uses TRBV28 with TRBJ2-7; D is possibly TRBD1 (5 bases). The V end was cut by 6 bases, the J end by 1 base, with 10 bases between. The CDR3 consists of 13 residues. Germline V gives CDR1 MDHEN, CDR2 SYDVKM. CDR3 in amino acids: CASRDNGSYEQYF. DNA of the CDR3: TGTGCCAGCAGGGACAATGGATCCTACGAGCAGTACTTC.

This clone was found a few times. The identical CDR3 is also encoded by other nucleotide sequences in the sample. This chain connects TRBV7-9 to TRBJ2-1; TRBD2 might be the D (6 bases). Trimming shortened V by 2 bases and J by 8 bases, and 7 bases separated the two germline ends. The CDR3 sequence is 12 residues long. Germline CDR1 reads SEHNR; CDR2 reads FQNEAQ (reference sequence). CDR3 bases: TGTGCCAGCAGCTTATCGGGGGATGAGCAGTTCTTC. Translating it yields CASSLSGDEQFF.

This chain links TRBV7-7 with TRBJ2-1, with 14 bases identical to TRBD2. Germline assignment: CDR1 SSHAT and CDR2 FNYEAQ (reference sequence). Losses at the gene ends were 4 bases for V and 0 bases for J; bases not matched to a gene: 11. The CDR3 spans 20 residues. Written as DNA, the CDR3 is TGTGCCAGCAGCTCTCTTCGACTAGCGGGAGGGGCGAGCTCCTACAATGAGCAGTTCTTC. Translated: CASSSLRLAGGASSYNEQFF.

This clone has just one count. This chain connects TRBV19 to TRBJ2-5; D unclear. The germline V gene has CDR1 LNHDA and CDR2 SQIVND (reference sequence). This CDR3 has 13 residues. Trimming removed 3 bases from V and 5 bases from J, with 10 bases in between. This CDR3 reads CASSMGRRETQYF. The CDR3 DNA follows: TGTGCCAGTAGTATGGGCCGCCGGGAGACCCAGTACTTC.

CDR3: CASRGVGRDTDTQYF. The CDR3 DNA is TGTGCCAGCAGGGGAGTGGGGAGGGACACAGATACGCAGTATTTT. This chain links TRBV2 with TRBJ2-3; 7 nucleotides agree with TRBD2. V was pared by 6 bases and J by 2 bases, with 8 bases of the junction left unmatched. CDR3 length: 15 residues. Germline assignment: CDR1 SNHLY and CDR2 FYNNEI.

The chain is built from TRBV7-9 and TRBJ2-1; tentative D call: TRBD2 (6 bases). Germline CDR1 reads SEHNR; CDR2 reads FQNEAQ (reference sequence). V was trimmed by 2 bases and J by 8 bases, leaving 16 bases between them. The CDR3 runs to 15 residues. This CDR3 reads CASSLNTGGGDEQFF. CDR3 sequence (DNA): TGTGCCAGCAGCTTAAACACCGGGGGTGGTGATGAGCAGTTCTTC.

This clone was counted between two and nine times. J is TRBJ2-5 and V is TRBV18; TRBD2 might be the D (5 bases). The germline gives CDR1 KGHSH, CDR2 LQKENI. The CDR3 sequence is 13 residues long. Trimming shortened V by 3 bases and J by 3 bases, and 8 bases separated the two germline ends. The CDR3 bases are TGTGCCAGCTCACCTCAAGCGGAAGAGACCCAGTACTTC. Translated: CASSPQAEETQYF.

V and J are TRBV5-4 and TRBJ1-4, with 7 bases that match TRBD1. This CDR3 spans 16 amino acids. J was trimmed by 4 bases and V by 4 bases; bases with no gene match: 10. CDR1 and CDR2 (germline): SGHNT, YYREEE (reference sequence). In DNA, the CDR3 is TGTGCCAGCAGCCCCGGACAGGTCACAGTTAATGAAAAACTGTTTTTT. Residues: CASSPGQVTVNEKLFF.

J is TRBJ2-5 and V is TRBV5-1; 7 nucleotides agree with TRBD1. Germline CDR1 SGHRS, CDR2 YFSETQ. Germline trimming cut 6 bases from V and 5 bases from J; bases unmatched to any gene: 10. There are 14 residues in the CDR3. CDR3 in DNA: TGCGCCAGCAACAAAGACAGGGTTTCGGAGACCCAGTACTTC. Translated, it gives CASNKDRVSETQYF.

This clone has only a few counts. The rearrangement uses TRBV5-4 and TRBJ2-6, with unresolved D. From germline, CDR1 is SGHNT and CDR2 YYREEE (reference sequence). Trimming removed 0 bases at V and 1 base at J, with 8 bases between. This CDR3 has 16 residues. The CDR3 region is CASSLGGSSGANVLTF. CDR3 nucleotide sequence: TGTGCCAGCAGCTTGGGAGGCTCGTCTGGGGCCAACGTCCTGACTTTC.

This clone came up a few times. This chain joins TRBV27 and TRBJ2-3; a weak D match, TRBD1 (5 bases). Germline CDR1 is MNHEY and CDR2 is SMNVEV (reference sequence). CDR3 length equals 13 residues. The ends were cut back, 3 bases at V and 4 bases at J, with 8 bases in the middle. Here the CDR3 reads CASSFDSPDTQYF. CDR3 DNA: TGTGCCAGCAGTTTTGACAGCCCAGATACGCAGTATTTT.

The table lists this clone with a few counts. The chain couples TRBV7-9 to TRBJ2-1; 15 bases align to TRBD2. Germline V gene data show CDR1 as SEHNR and CDR2 as FQNEAQ (reference sequence). V was pared by 5 bases and J by 6 bases, with 5 bases of the junction left unmatched. The CDR3 has 16 residues. CDR3 loop: CASSSLGLAGGNEQFF. In DNA form, the CDR3 reads TGTGCCAGCAGCAGCCTGGGACTAGCGGGAGGCAATGAGCAGTTCTTC.

This chain connects TRBV11-3 to TRBJ2-2, with TRBD1 matching 7 bases. The CDR3 runs to 15 residues. Trimming removed 4 bases from V and 7 bases from J; junction bases left unmatched: 9. Looked up from germline, CDR1 is SGHNT and CDR2 is YENEEA. In DNA form, the CDR3 reads TGTGCCAGCAGCTCCCGAGACAGGGATGGCGGGGAGCTGTTTTTT. This encodes CASSSRDRDGGELFF.

V gene TRBV30 combines with J gene TRBJ2-7; 8 nucleotides agree with TRBD1. V shed 3 bases, J shed 6 bases, and the junction held 10 bases outside the gene matches. Germline values: CDR1 GTSNPN, CDR2 SVGIG (reference sequence). CDR3 length: 14 residues. The CDR3 loop is CAWSGTGGMGEQYF. The CDR3 region has the DNA TGTGCCTGGAGCGGAACAGGGGGAATGGGCGAGCAGTACTTC.